This TCR beta chain is drawn from a study of OX40 agonist ivuxolimab in advanced cancers. Study background: Three patients showed partial responses: one hepatocellular carcinoma and two cutaneous melanoma cases.

Broader study findings: Antigen specificity of clonally expanded peripheral T cells was not established.

Method: immunoSEQ multiplex PCR; TCRdb's copy keeps in-frame clones and lacks some. The sample lists about 80,000 clones, around 90% occurring once. Germline V gene data show CDR1 as MNHNS and CDR2 as SASEGT. V gave up 4 bases and J gave up 0 bases, with 10 bases separating them. CDR3 length: 15 amino acids. For this clone: Its antigen remains unidentified.

The TCR was taken from an adult with an advanced solid tumor such as melanoma, head and neck, liver or kidney cancer. The sample in question was CD4+ or CD8+ T cells sorted from blood, obtained in a trial of the OX40 agonist ivuxolimab. The rearrangement uses TRBV6-1 and TRBJ2-4; D tentatively fits TRBD1 or TRBD2 (5 bases each). CDR3 in amino acids: CASSGGARAKNIQYF. CDR3 nucleotide sequence: TGTGCCAGCAGTGGAGGGGCAAGAGCCAAAAACATTCAGTACTTC.